The rows below give T cell receptor beta chains drawn from one sample of a study of blood T cell repertoires in COVID-19. Method: immunoSEQ multiplex PCR; TCRdb's copy keeps in-frame clones and lacks some. The sample lists nearly 400,000 clones; around 92% were seen once. Specimen: PBMCs or T cells enriched from blood (not recorded which). The receptors stem from a young woman who had recovered from COVID-19. Each CDR3 is given with its conserved first and last residue. The order of the fields is clone size, V gene, J gene, D gene, CDR3 protein, CDR3 DNA. The D gene is left open where the match is weak. Expanded clones are given a class, and other clones once, few, many or no size at all.

NA	TRBV7-8	TRBJ2-5	TRBD1	CASSLGDRGSETQYF	TGTGCCAGCAGCTTAGGGGACAGGGGTTCAGAGACCCAGTACTTC
NA	TRBV4-3	TRBJ2-1	NA	CASSQERAQIPYNEQFF	TGCGCCAGCAGCCAAGAGAGGGCTCAAATCCCCTACAATGAGCAGTTCTTC
NA	TRBV27	TRBJ1-2	TRBD1	CASSLWAGQGGGYTF	TGTGCCAGCAGTTTATGGGCGGGACAGGGTGGTGGCTACACCTTC
NA	TRBV6-4	TRBJ2-3	NA	CASSDSSRGADTQYF	TGTGCCAGCAGTGACTCGAGCAGGGGGGCAGATACGCAGTATTTT
NA	TRBV29-1	TRBJ1-1	NA	CSVWGGTEAFF	TGCAGCGTTTGGGGAGGAACTGAAGCTTTCTTT
NA	TRBV7-9	TRBJ1-2	TRBD1	CASSWDRGGGYTF	TGTGCCAGCAGCTGGGACAGGGGAGGTGGCTACACCTTC
NA	TRBV5-6	TRBJ2-5	TRBD2	CASSLVTSGVETQYF	TGTGCCAGCAGCTTGGTGACTAGCGGGGTGGAGACCCAGTACTTC
NA	TRBV6-5	TRBJ2-7	NA	CASSLQPTGTYEQYF	TGTGCCAGCAGTTTACAACCGACAGGAACCTACGAGCAGTACTTC
NA	TRBV2	TRBJ1-2	NA	CASSEGRLVYGYTF	TGTGCCAGCAGTGAGGGCCGATTGGTCTATGGCTACACCTTC
NA	TRBV7-9	TRBJ2-2	TRBD1	CASSLSGTGDTGELFF	TGTGCCAGCAGCCTTTCCGGGACAGGGGACACCGGGGAGCTGTTTTTT
NA	TRBV18	TRBJ2-2	TRBD1	CASSRDRSNTGELFF	TGTGCCAGCTCGCGGGACAGGTCAAACACCGGGGAGCTGTTTTTT
few	TRBV6-4	TRBJ2-3	TRBD1	CASSDGTGGDTQYF	TGTGCCAGCAGTGATGGGACAGGGGGAGATACGCAGTATTTT
NA	TRBV5-6	TRBJ1-6	NA	CASSLAARGIDSPLHF	TGTGCCAGCAGCTTGGCTGCGCGGGGAATCGATTCACCCCTCCACTTT
NA	TRBV4-1	TRBJ2-7	TRBD2	CASSLDVTSWQYF	TGCGCCAGCAGCCTAGATGTGACTAGCTGGCAGTACTTC
NA	TRBV4-2	TRBJ2-5	NA	CASSQEVHIETQYF	TGTGCCAGCAGCCAAGAGGTCCACATCGAGACCCAGTACTTC
NA	TRBV6-5	TRBJ1-5	TRBD1	CASSYTGTGVNQPQHF	TGTGCCAGCAGTTACACCGGGACAGGGGTCAATCAGCCCCAGCATTTT
NA	TRBV7-2	TRBJ2-1	TRBD2	CASSDLLAGGRYNEQFF	TGTGCCAGCAGCGATCTTTTAGCGGGAGGCCGATACAATGAGCAGTTCTTC
few	TRBV3-1/TRBV3-2	TRBJ2-2	NA	CASSGTNTGELFF	TGTGCCAGCAGCGGGACAAATACTGGGGAGCTGTTTTTT
NA	TRBV15	TRBJ2-1	TRBD1	CATSRGSTGWFF	TGTGCCACCAGCAGAGGTTCGACAGGGTGGTTCTTC
NA	TRBV27	TRBJ1-5	TRBD1	CASSRTGQDNQPQHF	TGTGCCAGCAGCCGAACGGGACAGGACAATCAGCCCCAGCATTTT
few	TRBV6-1	TRBJ2-7	TRBD2	CASSESGSTYEQYF	TGTGCCAGCAGTGAAAGCGGGAGTACATACGAGCAGTACTTC
NA	TRBV24-1	TRBJ2-1	NA	CATSVREPYNEQFF	TGTGCCACCAGTGTACGGGAGCCCTACAATGAGCAGTTCTTC
NA	TRBV24-1	TRBJ2-3	TRBD2	CATSVRTSQLTDTQYF	TGTGCCACCAGTGTACGGACTAGCCAATTGACAGATACGCAGTATTTT
NA	TRBV30	TRBJ1-4	TRBD1	CAWKETGGQGNEKLFF	TGTGCCTGGAAAGAAACCGGGGGACAGGGAAATGAAAAACTGTTTTTT
NA	TRBV6-5	TRBJ2-1	TRBD2	CASKITGGPFTEQFF	TGTGCCAGCAAGATTACGGGAGGGCCATTTACTGAGCAGTTCTTC
few	TRBV5-1	TRBJ1-5	TRBD1	CASSLGQGRDQPQHF	TGCGCCAGCAGCTTGGGACAGGGAAGGGATCAGCCCCAGCATTTT
once	TRBV18	TRBJ1-2	NA	CASSPPLSKSYGYTF	TGTGCCAGCTCACCACCGCTCTCTAAATCTTATGGCTACACCTTC
NA	TRBV5-1	TRBJ1-4	TRBD1	CASSLEGDSGEKLFF	TGCGCCAGCAGCTTGGAAGGGGACAGTGGTGAAAAACTGTTTTTT
NA	TRBV5-1	TRBJ1-6	NA	CASSLKGGPISPLHF	TGCGCCAGCAGCTTGAAAGGGGGACCCATTTCACCCCTCCACTTT
NA	TRBV28	TRBJ1-2	NA	CASNRFANYGYTF	TGTGCCAGTAACAGATTCGCTAACTATGGCTACACCTTC
NA	TRBV2	TRBJ1-5	NA	CASSPGEGDQPQHF	TGTGCCAGCAGCCCCGGGGAGGGCGATCAGCCCCAGCATTTT
NA	TRBV6-5	TRBJ2-7	NA	CASSYTGQNYEQYF	TGTGCCAGCAGTTACACGGGACAAAACTACGAGCAGTACTTC
NA	TRBV27	TRBJ1-1	NA	CASSFRQGRLNTEAFF	TGTGCCAGCAGTTTTCGGCAGGGTCGTTTGAACACTGAAGCTTTCTTT
NA	TRBV10-3	TRBJ1-5	NA	CAISESRGGAGQPQHF	TGTGCCATCAGTGAGTCCCGGGGGGGAGCGGGTCAGCCCCAGCATTTT
NA	TRBV18	TRBJ2-1	NA	CASSPLSGKEQFF	TGTGCCAGCTCACCACTATCCGGGAAAGAGCAGTTCTTC
NA	TRBV30	TRBJ2-7	TRBD1	CAWSRTGITYEQYF	TGTGCCTGGAGCAGGACAGGGATTACCTACGAGCAGTACTTC